The next 22 T cell receptor beta chains were all read from a single sample in a study of blood T cell repertoires in COVID-19. Generated by immunoSEQ multiplex PCR, the TCRdb table keeps only in-frame clones and is missing some. The sample lists about 200,000 clones, more than 65% occurring once. What was sequenced was peripheral blood. The receptors shown here come from a human donor in a cohort sampled during active COVID-19.

This clone turned up a few times. The V call is TRBV19, the J call TRBJ1-5; 10 nucleotides match TRBD1. From germline, CDR1 is LNHDA and CDR2 SQIVND (reference sequence). The CDR3 has 16 residues. After removal of 3 bases from V and 4 bases from J, the junction contained 6 bases not matched to a gene. The CDR3 DNA reads TGTGCCAGTAGTATCGGTCCGGGACAGGGGAATCAGCCCCAGCATTTT. Protein: CASSIGPGQGNQPQHF.

Remarks on this clone: Other DNA sequences in this specimen translate into the identical CDR3. The chain joins TRBV5-1 to TRBJ2-1; D might be TRBD2 (7 bases). The V end was cut by 0 bases, the J end by 4 bases, with 11 bases between. Germline V gives CDR1 SGHRS, CDR2 YFSETQ. The CDR3 sequence is 15 residues long. The CDR3 here is CASSLGAGAYNEQFF. The CDR3 bases are TGCGCCAGCAGCTTGGGTGCGGGGGCATACAATGAGCAGTTCTTC.

This rearrangement joins TRBV10-2 to TRBJ2-7; D unresolved. The CDR3 is 13 amino acids. Germline assignment: CDR1 WSHSY and CDR2 SAAADI. Trimming cost V 3 bases and J 0 bases, with 6 bases left between them. The DNA of the CDR3 is TGCGCCAGCAGTGATAACTTCTCCTACGAGCAGTACTTC. Protein product: CASSDNFSYEQYF.

V gene TRBV19 combines with J gene TRBJ2-7, with TRBD1 identical over 8 bases. The CDR3 extends over 14 amino acids. The V and J ends lost 0 bases and 3 bases, in that order; junction bases with no gene match: 1. Germline values: CDR1 LNHDA, CDR2 SQIVND (reference sequence). CDR3 sequence reads: CASSIETGGYEQYF. CDR3 coding DNA: TGTGCCAGTAGTATAGAAACAGGGGGCTACGAGCAGTACTTC. The variable domain in full, completed from reference TRBV19 and TRBJ2-7, reads DGGITQSPKYLFRKEGQNVTLSCEQNLNHDAMYWYRQDPGQGLRLIYYSQIVNDFQKGDIAEGYSVSREKKESFPLTVTSAQKNPTAFYLCASSIETGGYEQYFGPGTRLTVT.

The chain combines TRBV3-1 (or the pseudogene TRBV3-2) with TRBJ2-7; possible D gene TRBD1, 5 bases. The CDR3 length is 12 residues. Germline CDR1 and CDR2: LGHDT and YNNKEL (reference sequence). V was pared by 3 bases and J by 6 bases, with 9 bases between. DNA for the CDR3: TGTGCCAGCAGCCAGGGCGACAGCGAGCAGTACTTC. Its translation is CASSQGDSEQYF.

This clone was recorded many times. The chain is built from TRBV27 and TRBJ1-1; TRBD1 aligns across 7 bases. This CDR3 is built from 15 residues. CDR1 and CDR2 from the germline V gene are MNHEY and SMNVEV (reference sequence). J lost 3 bases, V lost 6 bases, and 10 bases had no gene match. CDR3 sequence reads: CASRLRDRVDTEAFF. The CDR3 DNA is TGTGCCAGCAGGTTACGCGACAGGGTTGACACTGAAGCTTTCTTT.

V is TRBV27 and J is TRBJ2-3; 11 bases agree with TRBD2. With 6 bases clipped from V and 2 bases from J, the junction kept 7 bases outside the gene matches. Germline loops: CDR1 MNHEY, CDR2 SMNVEV (reference sequence). This CDR3 contains 16 residues. CDR3 sequence: CASSSPGLAVTDTQYF. CDR3 coding DNA: TGTGCCAGCAGCTCCCCGGGACTAGCGGTCACAGATACGCAGTATTTT.

The chain carries TRBV5-6 and TRBJ2-7; D ambiguous. Germline V gene lookup returns CDR1 SGHDT and CDR2 YYEEEE. The CDR3 contains 15 residues. Trimming removed 1 base at V and 1 base at J, with 12 bases between. CDR3 sequence (DNA): TGTGCCAGCAGCTTGCTGGGCCAGCCATCCTACGAGCAGTACTTC. This codes for CASSLLGQPSYEQYF.

The rearrangement joins TRBV11-3 to TRBJ1-3, with D tentatively TRBD1 (5 bases). Trimming left V 3 bases short and J 2 bases short, with 8 bases between. The CDR3 totals 14 residues. Germline V CDR1 and CDR2: SGHNT, YENEEA. This CDR3 is CASSFGGTGNTIYF. As DNA, the CDR3 is TGTGCCAGCAGCTTCGGGGGAACTGGAAACACCATATATTTT.

In this sample, this clone turned up a few times. This chain uses TRBV4-1 with TRBJ1-2; 10 bases line up with TRBD1. This CDR3 spans 15 amino acids. The ends lost 1 base at V and 5 bases at J; junction bases unmatched: 4. Germline CDR1 MGHRA, CDR2 YSYEKL. In nucleotides, the CDR3 is TGCGCCAGCAGCCAAGGGTCGGGACAGGGGTATGGCTACACCTTC. The encoded protein is CASSQGSGQGYGYTF.

This clone has more than one count but fewer than ten. The chain recombines TRBV5-1 with TRBJ2-7, with 12 bases that match TRBD2. Germline V gene lookup returns CDR1 SGHRS and CDR2 YFSETQ. V shed 0 bases, J shed 1 base, and the junction held 8 bases outside the gene matches. CDR3 length: 18 residues. The CDR3, as DNA: TGCGCCAGCAGCTTGGTAGCTAGCGGGAGGGCCGGGTCCTACGAGCAGTACTTC. Protein product: CASSLVASGRAGSYEQYF.

The rearrangement joins TRBV29-1 to TRBJ2-1; 8 bases map to TRBD2. V lost 0 bases to trimming and J lost 8 bases; unmatched junction nucleotides: 9. Germline V gene data show CDR1 as SQVTM and CDR2 as ANQGSEA. The CDR3 extends over 15 amino acids. CDR3 sequence: CSVEDTGGPKDEQFF. CDR3 sequence (DNA): TGCAGCGTTGAAGATACGGGAGGGCCGAAGGATGAGCAGTTCTTC.

This sequence joins TRBV19 and TRBJ2-3, with 16 bases matching TRBD2. The length of the CDR3 is 18 residues. CDR1 is LNHDA, CDR2 SQIVND, per germline (reference sequence). J gave up 4 bases and V 5 bases, and 9 bases lay outside the gene matches. This chain's CDR3 is CASSATGTSGRASDTQYF. In DNA, the CDR3 is TGTGCCAGTAGTGCTACCGGGACTAGCGGGAGGGCCTCAGATACGCAGTATTTT.

The V call is TRBV4-2, the J call TRBJ2-3, with TRBD2 matching 9 bases. This CDR3 comprises 14 residues. CDR1 and CDR2 (germline): LGHNA, YNFKEQ. Losses at the gene ends were 5 bases for V and 4 bases for J; bases not matched to a gene: 4. The DNA of the CDR3 is TGTGCCAGCAGCGTCAGCGGGAGGTCAGATACGCAGTATTTT. It specifies CASSVSGRSDTQYF.

This chain uses TRBV24-1 with TRBJ2-2, with D possibly TRBD2 on 6 matching bases. Germline-derived CDR1 and CDR2 are KGHDR and SFDVKD. V was cut by 0 bases and J by 5 bases, with 12 bases left in between. CDR3 length: 16 amino acids. The CDR3: CATSDLARGSTGELFF. In DNA, the CDR3 is TGTGCCACCAGTGATTTGGCCCGGGGGAGTACCGGGGAGCTGTTTTTT.

This chain's CDR3 is CASSVKPTGRQYF. CDR3 nucleotides: TGTGCCAGCAGCGTGAAACCTACAGGCAGGCAGTACTTC. The chain carries TRBV28 and TRBJ2-7; D possibly corresponds to TRBD1 (5 bases). CDR1 is MDHEN and CDR2 is SYDVKM in the germline V gene. The CDR3 runs to 13 residues. Between the trimmed V and J ends, which lost 6 bases and 9 bases, there was a span of 18 bases.

The V gene is TRBV30, the J gene TRBJ2-5; TRBD2 aligns across 13 bases. CDR1 and CDR2 (germline): GTSNPN, SVGIG (reference sequence). Trimming at V came to 2 bases and at J to 4 bases, leaving 13 bases not matched to a gene. The CDR3 totals 18 residues. CDR3 in amino acids: CAWSPLSGLAGYGETQYF. CDR3 in DNA: TGTGCCTGGAGTCCCCTCTCGGGACTAGCGGGGTACGGAGAGACCCAGTACTTC.

The chain recombines TRBV28 with TRBJ2-1; D is unresolved. The ends were cut back, 3 bases at V and 1 base at J, with 7 bases in the middle. CDR1 and CDR2 from the germline V gene are MDHEN and SYDVKM. The CDR3 covers 14 residues. The chain's CDR3 is CASSLMESYNEQFF. CDR3 coding DNA: TGTGCCAGCAGTTTGATGGAGTCCTACAATGAGCAGTTCTTC.

This chain links TRBV21-1 with TRBJ2-5; the table's D gene call, TRBD1, was not cross checked with the DNA. TRBV21-1 is flagged as a pseudogene. The CDR3 has 13 residues. CDR3 sequence reads: CASSEDRQETQYF. The CDR3, as DNA: TGTGCCAGCTCCGAGGACAGGCAAGAGACCCAGTACTTC.

In its sample, this clone was seen a few times. The chain combines TRBV4-1 with TRBJ2-7; D unresolved. The CDR3 has 14 amino acids. Germline CDR1 and CDR2: MGHRA and YSYEKL. The V gene lost 0 bases and the J gene lost 3 bases, with 9 bases spanning the gap. The chain's CDR3 is CASSQESPGYEQYF. The CDR3 coding sequence is TGCGCCAGCAGCCAAGAGAGCCCAGGCTACGAGCAGTACTTC.

The chain employs TRBV27 and TRBJ1-1; D possibly corresponds to TRBD1 (6 bases). Trimming took off 6 bases at V and 7 bases at J, with 18 bases between the two ends. Germline V gene data show CDR1 as MNHEY and CDR2 as SMNVEV (reference sequence). The CDR3 runs 14 residues. In DNA form, the CDR3 reads TGTGCCAGCAGCCTAAGGGCCGGGACACTTGAAGCTTTCTTT. Protein sequence: CASSLRAGTLEAFF.

This chain connects TRBV27 to TRBJ2-7, with D possibly being TRBD1 (6 bases). Germline lookup yields CDR1 MNHEY and CDR2 SMNVEV (reference sequence). V lost 3 bases, J lost 2 bases, and 11 bases lay in between. This CDR3 region has 14 residues. The CDR3 bases are TGTGCCAGCAGTTTTTTCAGGGGAGCCTACGAGCAGTACTTC. This encodes CASSFFRGAYEQYF.